This T cell receptor beta chain was documented in a study of cytomegalovirus exposure and HLA in healthy donors. Researchers ran the PCR with 60 Vbeta and 13 Jbeta primers. Sequencing used immunoSEQ multiplex PCR; TCRdb keeps in-frame clones, though not all of them. The table includes 95,000 to 150,000 clones, under 85% detected once. Germline V lookup: CDR1 MDHEN, CDR2 SYDVKM. J lost 4 bases, V lost 3 bases, and 3 bases had no gene match. The CDR3 has 14 amino acids. Study-level findings and limits: Accurate predictions that matched the HLA-A and HLA-B alleles of most subjects were reportedly made from TCR beta sequences. A later analysis showed that HLA-associated TCR beta chains had undergone more clonal expansion than equally common others. DRB1 had the most TCR associations and HLA-C the fewest, a later analysis found, with rates varying by HLA locus.

On this clone: Its antigen is as yet unknown.

The sample comprised PBMCs. This TCR was recovered from a human donor in good health. The chain joins TRBV28 to TRBJ2-7; 10 nucleotides match TRBD1. CDR3 region: CASSFMDRGYEQYF. The CDR3 DNA reads as TGTGCCAGCAGTTTCATGGACAGGGGGTACGAGCAGTACTTC.